This TCR beta chain was sequenced in a study of identifying expanded T cells in peripheral blood. The study's findings and limits: Clone count variance between two-week samples rose with total template count.

The protocol was immunoSEQ multiplex PCR, while the TCRdb copy is restricted to in-frame clones and leaves out a portion. The sample carries approximately 100,000 clones, about 91% recorded once. As to this clone: The antigen is not known.

No infections or other immune events were documented during collection. This CDR3 has 13 amino acids. From germline, CDR1 is SGHRS and CDR2 YFSETQ. With V trimmed by 1 base and J by 6 bases, 1 base remained unmatched. The sequenced sample consisted of blood. The sequence was obtained from a person between 18 and 70 years old in good health. The rearrangement uses TRBV5-1 and TRBJ1-2; 9 bases are a match to TRBD1. DNA of the CDR3: TGCGCCAGCAGCTTGACAGGGGGCGATGGCTACACCTTC. The encoded protein is CASSLTGGDGYTF.